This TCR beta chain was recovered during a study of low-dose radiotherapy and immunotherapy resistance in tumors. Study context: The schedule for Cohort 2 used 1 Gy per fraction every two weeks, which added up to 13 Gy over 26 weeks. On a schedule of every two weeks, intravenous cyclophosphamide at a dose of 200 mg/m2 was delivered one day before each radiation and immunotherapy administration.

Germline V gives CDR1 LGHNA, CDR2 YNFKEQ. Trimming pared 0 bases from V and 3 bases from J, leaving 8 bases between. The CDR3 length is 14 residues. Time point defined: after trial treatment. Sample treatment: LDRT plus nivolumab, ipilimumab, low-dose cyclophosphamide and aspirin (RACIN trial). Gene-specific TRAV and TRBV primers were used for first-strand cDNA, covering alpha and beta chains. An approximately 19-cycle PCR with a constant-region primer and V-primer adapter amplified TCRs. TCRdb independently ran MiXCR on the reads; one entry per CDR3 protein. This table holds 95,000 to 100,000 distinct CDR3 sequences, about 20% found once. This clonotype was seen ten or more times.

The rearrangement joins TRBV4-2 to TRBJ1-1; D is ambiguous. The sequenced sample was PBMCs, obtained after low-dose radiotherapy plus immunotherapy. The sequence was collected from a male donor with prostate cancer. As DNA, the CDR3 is TGTGCCAGCAGCCAAGAGTTGGGGTACACTGAAGCTTTCTTT. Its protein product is CASSQELGYTEAFF.